These 8 T cell receptor beta chains came from one sample sequenced in a study of T cells in Graves' hyperthyroidism and ophthalmopathy. Amplified TCR beta CDR3 regions came from RNA transcripts. First-round RT-PCR targeting the TCR CDR3 was performed with the HTBI primer set. One entry per CDR3 protein results from TCRdb running MiXCR on the multiplex PCR reads. The sample consists of a few hundred thousand distinct CDR3 sequences, around 16% of them appearing once. Sequenced: blood. Every receptor here comes from a woman in her 30s with Graves' hyperthyroidism.

This clonotype came up a few times. The chain uses TRBV10-3 and TRBJ1-5; TRBD1 is a possible D gene (5 bases). Germline V lookup: CDR1 ENHRY, CDR2 SYGVKD. This CDR3 contains 13 residues. With 4 bases removed from V and 5 bases from J, the gap between germline ends came to 9 bases. CDR3 coding DNA: TGTGCCATCAGTGGCGGCAGGGATCAGCCCCAGCATTTT. Its protein is CAISGGRDQPQHF.

This clonotype was counted at least ten times. CDR3 DNA sequence: TGTGCCAGCAGTTTCTTCAGGGAAGAGACCCAGTACTTC. Its translation is CASSFFREETQYF. V usage is TRBV12-3 or TRBV12-4 and J usage is TRBJ2-5, with D possibly being TRBD1 (5 bases). V shed 3 bases and J shed 3 bases, with 8 bases lying between them. The length of the CDR3 is 13 residues.

The chain is built from TRBV27 and TRBJ2-7; D may correspond to TRBD1 or TRBD2 (6 bases each). CDR3 size: 16 residues. Germline values: CDR1 MNHEY, CDR2 SMNVEV (reference sequence). V was shortened by 5 bases and J by 5 bases, with 22 bases between the two germline ends. The CDR3 is CASSLQGPTGAHEQYF. CDR3 bases: TGTGCCAGCAGTCTACAAGGACCAACGGGGGCCCACGAGCAGTACTTC.

This clonotype has ten or more counts. The V call is TRBV7-3, the J call TRBJ1-1, with D perhaps matching TRBD1 (5 bases). The V end lost 5 bases, the J end lost 4 bases, and 14 bases lay between the germline ends. Germline V gene data show CDR1 as SGHTA and CDR2 as FQGTGA. The CDR3 is 14 amino acids. CDR3 protein: CASSPGGASTEAFF. The CDR3 region has the DNA TGTGCCAGCAGCCCCGGGGGAGCTAGCACTGAAGCTTTCTTT.

The chain has TRBV7-9 and TRBJ1-4; D is unclear. The ends were cut back, 5 bases at V and 8 bases at J, with 12 bases in the middle. The germline V gene has CDR1 SEHNR and CDR2 FQNEAQ (reference sequence). The CDR3 has 13 residues. The CDR3 sequence is CASSPPTGEKLFF. CDR3 nucleotide sequence: TGTGCCAGCAGCCCACCAACCGGGGAAAAACTGTTTTTT.

Ten or more counts support this clonotype. The CDR3 bases are TGCGCCAGCAGCTCGGGACTAGCGGGACCGACAGATACGCAGTATTTT. Amino acid sequence: CASSSGLAGPTDTQYF. The chain uses TRBV5-1 and TRBJ2-3; 13 bases are a match to TRBD2. Germline V gene data show CDR1 as SGHRS and CDR2 as YFSETQ. This CDR3 region has 16 residues. V lost 3 bases, J lost 3 bases, and 4 bases stayed unmatched.

This clonotype was seen many times. This sequence joins TRBV20-1 and TRBJ1-1; 8 bases align to TRBD1. The CDR3 totals 14 residues. Germline loops: CDR1 DFQATT, CDR2 SNEGSKA (reference sequence). V lost 5 bases to trimming and J lost 2 bases; unmatched junction nucleotides: 7. CDR3 coding DNA: TGCAGTGCTCCAGAGACAGGGGTTAACACTGAAGCTTTCTTT. This gives the protein CSAPETGVNTEAFF.

On this clonotype itself: A clone one base away is much larger, so this may be a read error. The final CDR3 position lacks the conserved phenylalanine or tryptophan, pointing to a likely read error. The chain recombines TRBV7-3 with TRBJ1-1; D may be TRBD1 (5 bases). Trimming cost V 1 base and J 3 bases, with 12 bases left between them. The CDR3 contains 15 residues. Germline CDR1 reads SGHTA; CDR2 reads FQGTGA. The CDR3 sequence: CASSLIPGMDTEAFL. The CDR3 DNA sequence: TGTGCCAGCAGCTTAATCCCAGGGATGGACACTGAAGCTTTCCTT.